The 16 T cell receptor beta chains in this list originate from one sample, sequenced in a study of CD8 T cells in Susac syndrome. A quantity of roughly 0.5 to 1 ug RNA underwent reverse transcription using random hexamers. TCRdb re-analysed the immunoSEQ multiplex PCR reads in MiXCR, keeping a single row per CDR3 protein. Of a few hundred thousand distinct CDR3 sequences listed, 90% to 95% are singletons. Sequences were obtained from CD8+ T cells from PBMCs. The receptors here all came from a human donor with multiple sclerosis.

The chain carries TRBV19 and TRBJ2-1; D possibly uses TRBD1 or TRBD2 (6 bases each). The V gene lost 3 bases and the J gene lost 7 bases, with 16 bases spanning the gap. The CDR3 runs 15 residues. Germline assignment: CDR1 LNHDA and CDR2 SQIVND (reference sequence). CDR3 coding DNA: TGTGCCAGTAGTATGTCGGGGGCTAGTGTGAATGAGCAGTTCTTC. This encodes CASSMSGASVNEQFF.

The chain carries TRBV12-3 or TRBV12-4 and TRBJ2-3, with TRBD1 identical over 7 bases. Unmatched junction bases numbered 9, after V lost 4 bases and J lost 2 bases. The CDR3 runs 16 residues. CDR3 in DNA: TGTGCCAGCAGTTCGGTCCGGGACAGCAACACAGATACGCAGTATTTT. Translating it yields CASSSVRDSNTDTQYF.

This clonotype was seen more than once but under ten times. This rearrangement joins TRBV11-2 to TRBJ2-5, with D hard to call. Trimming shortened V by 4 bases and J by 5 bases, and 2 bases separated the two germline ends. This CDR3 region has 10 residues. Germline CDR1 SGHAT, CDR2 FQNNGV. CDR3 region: CASSSETQYF. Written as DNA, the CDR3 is TGTGCCAGCAGCTCGGAGACCCAGTACTTC. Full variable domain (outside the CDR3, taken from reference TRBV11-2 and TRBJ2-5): EAGVAQSPRYKIIEKRQSVAFWCNPISGHATLYWYQQILGQGPKLLIQFQNNGVVDDSQLPKDRFSAERLKGVDSTLKIQPAKLEDSAVYLCASSSETQYFGPGTRLLVL.

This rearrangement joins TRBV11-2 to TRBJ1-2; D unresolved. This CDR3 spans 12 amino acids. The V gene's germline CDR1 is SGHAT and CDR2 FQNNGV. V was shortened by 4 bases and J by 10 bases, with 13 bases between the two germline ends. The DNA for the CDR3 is TGTGCCAGCAGCTGGGCCGGACCCCCCTACACCTTC. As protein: CASSWAGPPYTF.

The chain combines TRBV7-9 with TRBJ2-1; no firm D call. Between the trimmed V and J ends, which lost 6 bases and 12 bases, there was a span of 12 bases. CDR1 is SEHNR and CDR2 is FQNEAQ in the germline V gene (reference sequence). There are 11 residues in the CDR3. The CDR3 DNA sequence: TGTGCCAGCAGTTTCGACGAAGGGCAGTTCTTC. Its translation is CASSFDEGQFF.

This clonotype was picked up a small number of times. CDR3 region: CSVVTGANVLTF. CDR3 nucleotides: TGCAGCGTTGTCACTGGGGCCAACGTCCTGACTTTC. The gene calls are TRBV29-1 and TRBJ2-6; D gene ambiguous. The CDR3 extends over 12 amino acids. Trimming took off 4 bases at V and 2 bases at J, with 3 bases between the two ends. CDR1 and CDR2 from the germline V gene are SQVTM and ANQGSEA.

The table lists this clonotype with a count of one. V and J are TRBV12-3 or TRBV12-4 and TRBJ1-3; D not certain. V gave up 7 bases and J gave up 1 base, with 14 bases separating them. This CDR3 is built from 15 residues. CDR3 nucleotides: TGTGCCAGCACCGAGGTGTTCCAGTCTGGAAACACCATATATTTT. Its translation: CASTEVFQSGNTIYF.

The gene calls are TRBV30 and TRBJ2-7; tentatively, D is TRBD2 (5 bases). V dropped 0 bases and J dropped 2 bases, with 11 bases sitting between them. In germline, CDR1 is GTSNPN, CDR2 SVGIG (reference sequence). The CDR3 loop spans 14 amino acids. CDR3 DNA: TGTGCCTGGAGTGTAGGACGGGGAGCCTACGAGCAGTACTTC. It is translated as CAWSVGRGAYEQYF. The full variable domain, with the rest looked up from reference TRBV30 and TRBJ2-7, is SQTIHQWPATLVQPVGSPLSLECTVEGTSNPNLYWYRQAAGRGLQLLFYSVGIGQISSEVPQNLSASRPQDRQFILSSKKLLLSDSGFYLCAWSVGRGAYEQYFGPGTRLTVT.

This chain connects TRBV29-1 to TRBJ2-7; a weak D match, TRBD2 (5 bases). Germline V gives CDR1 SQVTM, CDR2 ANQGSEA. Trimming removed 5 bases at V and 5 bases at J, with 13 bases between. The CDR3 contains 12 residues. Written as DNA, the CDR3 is TGCAGCGTTCTTGCGAGGGCCCACGAGCAGTACTTC. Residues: CSVLARAHEQYF.

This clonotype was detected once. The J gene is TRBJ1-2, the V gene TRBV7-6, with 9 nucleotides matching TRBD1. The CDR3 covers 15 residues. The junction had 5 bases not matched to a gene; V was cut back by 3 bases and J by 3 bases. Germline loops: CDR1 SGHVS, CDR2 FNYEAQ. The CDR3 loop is CASSFGGQGHYGYTF. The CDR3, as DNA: TGTGCCAGCAGCTTCGGGGGACAGGGACACTATGGCTACACCTTC.

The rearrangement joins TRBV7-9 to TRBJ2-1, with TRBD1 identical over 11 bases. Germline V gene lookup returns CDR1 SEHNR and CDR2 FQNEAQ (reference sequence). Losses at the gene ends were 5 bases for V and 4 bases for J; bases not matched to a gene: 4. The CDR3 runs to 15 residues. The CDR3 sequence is CASSTGQGAYNEQFF. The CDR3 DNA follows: TGTGCCAGCAGCACAGGACAGGGGGCTTACAATGAGCAGTTCTTC.

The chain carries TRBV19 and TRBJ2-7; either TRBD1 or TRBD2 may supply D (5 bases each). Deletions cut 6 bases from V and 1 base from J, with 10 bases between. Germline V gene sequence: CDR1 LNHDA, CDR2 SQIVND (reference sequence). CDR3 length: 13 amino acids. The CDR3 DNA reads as TGTGCCAGTAGGGGACGGATGTCCTACGAGCAGTACTTC. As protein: CASRGRMSYEQYF. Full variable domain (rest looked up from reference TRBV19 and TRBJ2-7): DGGITQSPKYLFRKEGQNVTLSCEQNLNHDAMYWYRQDPGQGLRLIYYSQIVNDFQKGDIAEGYSVSREKKESFPLTVTSAQKNPTAFYLCASRGRMSYEQYFGPGTRLTVT.

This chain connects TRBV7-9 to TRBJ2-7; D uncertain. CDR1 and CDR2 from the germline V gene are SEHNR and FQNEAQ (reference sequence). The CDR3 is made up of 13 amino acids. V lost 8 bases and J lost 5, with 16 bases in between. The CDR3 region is CASRPPLRNEQYF. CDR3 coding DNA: TGTGCCAGCCGACCCCCGCTGAGGAACGAGCAGTACTTC.

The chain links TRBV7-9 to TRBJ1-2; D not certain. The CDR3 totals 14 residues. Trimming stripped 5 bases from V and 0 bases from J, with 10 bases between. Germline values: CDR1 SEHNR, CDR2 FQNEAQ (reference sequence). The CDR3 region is CASSPDGANYGYTF. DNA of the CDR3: TGTGCCAGCAGCCCGGACGGGGCTAACTATGGCTACACCTTC.

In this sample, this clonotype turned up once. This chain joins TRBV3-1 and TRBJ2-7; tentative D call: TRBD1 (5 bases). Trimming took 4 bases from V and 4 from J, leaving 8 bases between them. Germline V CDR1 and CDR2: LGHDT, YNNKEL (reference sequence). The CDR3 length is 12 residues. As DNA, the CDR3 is TGTGCCAGCAGCCCAAGACAGTACGAGCAGTACTTC. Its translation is CASSPRQYEQYF.

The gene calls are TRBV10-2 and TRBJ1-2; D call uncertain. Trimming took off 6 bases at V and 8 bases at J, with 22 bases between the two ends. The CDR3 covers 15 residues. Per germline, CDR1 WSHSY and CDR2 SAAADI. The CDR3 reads CASSAGPSGVGGYTF. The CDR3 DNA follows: TGCGCCAGCAGCGCTGGGCCGTCCGGTGTAGGGGGCTACACCTTC.